This TCR beta chain emerged from a study of CD8+CD57+ T cells in acquired aplastic anemia. Overall study: The average for DNA from sorted CD4+ and CD8+ cells was 3.2 ug.

The template for TCR beta VDJ and CDR3 sequence profiling was genomic DNA. TCRdb ran MiXCR on the reads and lists one entry per CDR3 protein. The repertoire consists of some 70,000 distinct CDR3 sequences, with approximately 50% occurring once and the leading ten covering roughly 8.7%. Unmatched junction bases numbered 10, after V lost 4 bases and J lost 5 bases. In germline, CDR1 is SQVTM, CDR2 ANQGSEA. The CDR3 contains 14 residues. Sequencing was done on a sample of sorted CD4+, CD8+, or CD8+CD57+ T cells (not recorded which) from PBMCs. This TCR was sampled from a human donor in good health, serving as a control. This chain connects TRBV29-1 to TRBJ1-1, with TRBD1 identical over 7 bases. CDR3 amino acids: CSVVRQGGATEAFF. CDR3 bases: TGCAGCGTTGTCAGGCAGGGGGGGGCTACTGAAGCTTTCTTT.